A selection of T cell receptor beta chains follows, all from one sample in a study of cytomegalovirus exposure and HLA in healthy donors. The table came from immunoSEQ multiplex PCR; TCRdb's copy has only in-frame clones and leaves some out. The data contain about 120,000 clones, more than 60% of them singletons. Sequenced sample: PBMCs. The source of these receptors is a man aged 35 to 55 in good health and CMV-seropositive. The CDR3 runs from the conserved cysteine through the conserved F or W. Each record gives: V gene, CDR3 length, CDR3 protein.

TRBV5-1 | 17 | CASSWGVGSRRIDEQFF
TRBV2 | 16 | CASSLQGPWLDEKLFF
TRBV28 | 12 | CASRTGGTEAFF
TRBV5-4 | 14 | CASSSGGPYTEAFF
TRBV6-5 | 14 | CASSFSGRAETQYF
TRBV27 | 14 | CASSLYVSYHEQYF
TRBV15 | 17 | CATSRDYQGSGANVLTF
TRBV7-2 | 16 | CASSLVGGRVRETQYF
TRBV28 | 12 | CASGTMTDTQYF
TRBV10-1 | 16 | CASSDGGATPQKTQYF
TRBV6-5 | 13 | CASTPTATDTQYF
TRBV19 | 12 | CASKVLGGEQYF
TRBV6-5 | 15 | CASSYTGTGQGEQYF
TRBV19 | 16 | CASSIAHQRVEQPQHF
TRBV7-3 | 15 | CASSLAGPSTDTQYF
TRBV13 | 11 | CASSSAGELFF
TRBV7-9 | 14 | CASSLEQGADEQYF
TRBV9 | 19 | CASSVEYSILAGVTDTQYF
TRBV11-3 | 14 | CASSLLQGGPEAFF
TRBV9 | 16 | CASFGRGRGGANVLTF
TRBV4-3 | 14 | CASSQTQSGNTIYF
TRBV6-5 | 15 | CASRWGGEANYGYTF
TRBV6-1 | 13 | CASTRTGWDEQFF
TRBV9 | 14 | CASSATGTSGEQYF
TRBV18 | 14 | CASSPEGQGGLAFF
TRBV15 | 14 | CATSRVPGPGSYTF
TRBV18 | 16 | CASSPTGTGSQETQYF
TRBV7-3 | 13 | CASSLSTGTGYTF
TRBV9 | 16 | CASSVTGEAGANVLTF
TRBV28 | 14 | CASRQTGFNQPQHF
TRBV28 | 16 | CASSFGSGTTQETQYF
TRBV29-1 | 13 | CSVTGTGIYEQYF
TRBV27 | 17 | CASSSLYTGSKIYEQYF
TRBV4-1 | 17 | CASSQPAPDTLGSRQYF
TRBV7-9 | 13 | CASSSDGGNIQYF